This TCR beta chain emerged from a study of identical twins. cDNA carried unique molecular identifiers, and a universal primer site was added by template switching. TCRdb re-called the 5' RACE reads through MiXCR, storing one row per CDR3 protein. Of a few hundred thousand distinct CDR3 sequences listed, roughly 10% are singletons. This clonotype has a handful of counts. After removal of 5 bases from V and 5 bases from J, the junction contained 7 bases not matched to a gene. CDR3 length: 13 residues. CDR1 is SQVTM, CDR2 ANQGSEA, per germline. The genes are TRBV29-1 and TRBJ2-3; 7 bases line up with TRBD2. Sequencing was done on a sample of naive T cells sorted from blood. The source of this sequence is a woman aged 45-59 years in good health. The CDR3 DNA follows: TGCAGCGTTAGCTTAGCGGGCAAAGATACGCAGTATTTT. Translation: CSVSLAGKDTQYF.